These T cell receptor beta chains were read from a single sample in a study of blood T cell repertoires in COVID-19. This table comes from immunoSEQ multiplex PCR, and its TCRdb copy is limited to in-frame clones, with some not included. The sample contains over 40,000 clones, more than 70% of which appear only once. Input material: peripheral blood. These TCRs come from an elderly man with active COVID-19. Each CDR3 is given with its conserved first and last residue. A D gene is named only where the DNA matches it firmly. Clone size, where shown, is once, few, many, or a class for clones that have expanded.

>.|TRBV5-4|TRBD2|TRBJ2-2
CASSRPSGRSTGELFF
TGTGCCAGCAGCCGACCTAGCGGGAGGAGCACCGGGGAGCTGTTTTTT
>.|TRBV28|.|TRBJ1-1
CASSLRRGGTEAFF
TGTGCCAGCAGTCTACGCAGGGGCGGCACTGAAGCTTTCTTT
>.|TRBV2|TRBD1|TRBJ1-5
CASSDRGLEPQHF
TGTGCCAGCAGTGACAGGGGGCTCGAGCCCCAGCATTTT
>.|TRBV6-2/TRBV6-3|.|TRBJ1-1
CASSYSRTGTLNTEAFF
TGTGCCAGCAGTTACTCACGAACCGGGACATTGAACACTGAAGCTTTCTTT
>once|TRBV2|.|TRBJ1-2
CASSGDSNYGYTF
TGTGCCAGCAGTGGAGACAGTAACTATGGCTACACCTTC
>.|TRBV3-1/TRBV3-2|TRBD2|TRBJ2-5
CASSPLFPGGETQYF
TGTGCCAGCAGCCCACTATTTCCCGGGGGGGAGACCCAGTACTTC
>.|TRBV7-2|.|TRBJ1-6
CASSPISNSPLHF
TGTGCCAGCAGCCCTATTTCGAATTCACCCCTCCACTTT
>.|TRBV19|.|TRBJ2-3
CATASGDTQYF
TGTGCCACCGCCTCGGGAGATACGCAGTATTTT
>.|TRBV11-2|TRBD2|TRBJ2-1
CASSFMASGSLGLSNEQFF
TGTGCCAGCAGCTTCATGGCTAGCGGGAGTCTTGGGTTGTCCAATGAGCAGTTCTTC
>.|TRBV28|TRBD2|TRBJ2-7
CASNGRVHSYEQYF
TGTGCCAGCAACGGGAGGGTTCACTCCTACGAGCAGTACTTC
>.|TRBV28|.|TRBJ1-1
CASSLPGLASTEAFF
TGTGCCAGCAGTTTGCCCGGGTTGGCGAGCACTGAAGCTTTCTTT
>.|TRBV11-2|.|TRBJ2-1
CASSSDRHNEQFF
TGTGCCAGCAGCTCTGACAGACATAATGAGCAGTTCTTC
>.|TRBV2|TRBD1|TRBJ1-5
CASSRDRGPNQPQHF
TGTGCCAGCAGCCGGGACAGGGGGCCCAATCAGCCCCAGCATTTT
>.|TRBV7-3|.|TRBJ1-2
CASSSPQGEGGYTF
TGTGCCAGCAGCTCTCCCCAAGGGGAAGGAGGCTACACCTTC
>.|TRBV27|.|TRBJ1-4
CASSLSIQSNEKLFF
TGTGCCAGCAGTTTATCGATACAGTCTAATGAAAAACTGTTTTTT
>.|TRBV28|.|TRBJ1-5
CASCRAPNLNQPQHF
TGTGCCAGCTGCAGGGCCCCAAATCTCAATCAGCCCCAGCATTTT
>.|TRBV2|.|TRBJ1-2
CASSVDRPYGYTF
TGTGCCAGCAGTGTTGACAGGCCCTATGGCTACACCTTC
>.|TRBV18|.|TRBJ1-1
CASSPLGGISGTEAFF
TGTGCCAGCTCACCACTGGGAGGCATCTCGGGCACTGAAGCTTTCTTT
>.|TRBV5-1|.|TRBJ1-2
CASSLVAGAGGYTF
TGCGCCAGCAGCTTGGTAGCGGGGGCAGGTGGCTACACCTTC
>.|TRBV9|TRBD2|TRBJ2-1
CASSYSGSRTNEQFF
TGTGCCAGCAGCTATAGCGGGAGTCGGACTAATGAGCAGTTCTTC
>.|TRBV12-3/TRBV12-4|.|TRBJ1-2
CASSPGSLYGYTF
TGTGCCAGCAGCCCGGGGTCCCTCTATGGCTACACCTTC
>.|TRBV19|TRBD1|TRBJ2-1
CASSISGTGGWSEQFF
TGTGCCAGTAGTATTTCCGGGACAGGGGGCTGGAGTGAGCAGTTCTTC
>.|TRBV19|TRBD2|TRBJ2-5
CASSHPGLAGQETQYF
TGTGCCAGTAGCCACCCGGGACTAGCGGGACAAGAGACCCAGTACTTC
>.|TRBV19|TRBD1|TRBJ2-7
CASSITPLGGASSYEQYF
TGTGCCAGTAGTATCACCCCGCTAGGGGGCGCTTCCTCCTACGAGCAGTACTTC
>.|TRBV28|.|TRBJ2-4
CASSLVHQDIQYF
TGTGCCAGCAGTTTAGTCCATCAGGACATTCAGTACTTC
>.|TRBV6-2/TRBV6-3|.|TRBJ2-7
CASSYQQGRAYEQYF
TGTGCCAGCAGTTACCAACAGGGCCGAGCCTACGAGCAGTACTTC
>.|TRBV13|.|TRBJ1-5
CASSLGGSNQPQHF
TGTGCCAGCAGCTTGGGGGGAAGCAATCAGCCCCAGCATTTT
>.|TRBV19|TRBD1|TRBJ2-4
CASSITGEAKNIQYF
TGTGCCAGTAGTATCACAGGGGAGGCCAAAAACATTCAGTACTTC
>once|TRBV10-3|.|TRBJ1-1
CAIRAKGTGGTEAFF
TGTGCCATCAGGGCCAAAGGGACCGGGGGCACTGAAGCTTTCTTT
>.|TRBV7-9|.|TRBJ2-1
CASSLKQALYNEQFF
TGTGCCAGCAGCTTAAAACAGGCCCTCTACAATGAGCAGTTCTTC
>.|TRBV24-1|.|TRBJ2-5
CATSDHQGGITQYF
TGTGCCACCAGTGATCACCAGGGGGGTATAACCCAGTACTTC
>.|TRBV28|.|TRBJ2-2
CASSFSGTPPGELFF
TGTGCCAGCAGTTTCTCCGGGACTCCCCCCGGGGAGCTGTTTTTT
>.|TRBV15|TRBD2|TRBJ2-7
CATSSGLAGESYEQYF
TGTGCCACCAGCAGCGGACTAGCGGGAGAATCCTACGAGCAGTACTTC
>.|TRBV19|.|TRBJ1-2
CATGLNLNYGYTF
TGTGCCACCGGACTGAACCTTAACTATGGCTACACCTTC
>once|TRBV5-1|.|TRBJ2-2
CASSLSRGANTGELFF
TGCGCCAGCAGCTTGAGTCGGGGGGCCAATACCGGGGAGCTGTTTTTT
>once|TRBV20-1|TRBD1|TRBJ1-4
CSASRGQGINEKLFF
TGCAGTGCAAGTCGCGGACAGGGTATTAATGAAAAACTGTTTTTT
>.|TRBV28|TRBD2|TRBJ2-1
CASSFWAREGRSNEQFF
TGTGCCAGCAGTTTTTGGGCGCGGGAGGGCCGGAGCAATGAGCAGTTCTTC
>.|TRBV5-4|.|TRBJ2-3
CASSLVGGDTQYF
TGTGCCAGCAGCTTGGTGGGCGGGGATACGCAGTATTTT
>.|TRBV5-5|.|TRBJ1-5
CASSNQGLGNSNQPQHF
TGTGCCAGCAGCAACCAGGGACTTGGGAATAGCAATCAGCCCCAGCATTTT
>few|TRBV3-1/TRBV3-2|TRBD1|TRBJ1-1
CASTGGPAAEAFF
TGTGCCAGCACAGGGGGCCCGGCGGCTGAAGCTTTCTTT
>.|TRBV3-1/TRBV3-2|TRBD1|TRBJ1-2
CASSHLDRGNGYTF
TGTGCCAGCAGCCACCTCGACAGGGGGAACGGCTACACCTTC
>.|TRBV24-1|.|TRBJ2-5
CATSDDKTQYF
TGTGCCACCAGTGATGACAAAACCCAGTACTTC
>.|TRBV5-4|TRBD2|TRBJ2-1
CASSLGGSSYNEQFF
TGTGCCAGCAGCCTCGGGGGGAGCTCCTACAATGAGCAGTTCTTC
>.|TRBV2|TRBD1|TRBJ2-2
CASSPDRVGTGELFF
TGTGCCAGCAGCCCCGACAGGGTAGGGACCGGGGAGCTGTTTTTT
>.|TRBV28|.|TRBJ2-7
CASSFSHVASSYEQYF
TGTGCCAGCAGTTTCTCCCACGTCGCGAGCTCCTACGAGCAGTACTTC
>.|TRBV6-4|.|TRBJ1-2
CASSPSPSPAGYTF
TGTGCCAGCAGCCCCAGCCCTAGTCCGGCTGGCTACACCTTC
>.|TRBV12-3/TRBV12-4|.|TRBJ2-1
CASSLRGEQFF
TGTGCCAGCAGTCTACGTGGTGAGCAGTTCTTC
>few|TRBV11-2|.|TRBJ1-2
CASSLPGNYGYTF
TGTGCCAGCAGCTTACCAGGGAACTATGGCTACACCTTC
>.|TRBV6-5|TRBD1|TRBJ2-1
CASRPDRGRSFF
TGTGCCAGCAGACCCGACAGGGGGCGGTCGTTCTTC
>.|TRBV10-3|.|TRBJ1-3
CAIRELSSGNTIYF
TGTGCCATCAGGGAGCTAAGCTCTGGAAACACCATATATTTT
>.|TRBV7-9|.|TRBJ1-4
CASSLSYNEKLFF
TGTGCCAGCAGCTTGAGTTATAATGAAAAACTGTTTTTT